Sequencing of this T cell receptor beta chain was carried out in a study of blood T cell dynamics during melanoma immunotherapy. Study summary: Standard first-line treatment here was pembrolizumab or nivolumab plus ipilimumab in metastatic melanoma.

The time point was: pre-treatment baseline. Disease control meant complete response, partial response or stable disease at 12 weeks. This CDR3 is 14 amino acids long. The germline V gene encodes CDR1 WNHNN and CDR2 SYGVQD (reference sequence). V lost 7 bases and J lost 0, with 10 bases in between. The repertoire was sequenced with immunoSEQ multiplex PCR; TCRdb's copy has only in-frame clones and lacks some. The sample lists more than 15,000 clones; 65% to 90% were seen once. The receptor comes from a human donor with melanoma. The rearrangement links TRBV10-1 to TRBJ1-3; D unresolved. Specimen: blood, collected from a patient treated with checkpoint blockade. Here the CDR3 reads CASNPDSSGNTIYF. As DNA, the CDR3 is TGCGCCAGCAACCCGGACTCCTCTGGAAACACCATATATTTT.